The source of this T cell receptor (beta chain) is a study of blood T cell repertoires in COVID-19. The wider study: The samples span acute and convalescent COVID-19 from the United States, Italy and Spain. Sources were T cells, B-cell-depleted T cells, or PBMCs; the material itself was cDNA or gDNA.

Authors' processing steps: Scientists estimated how many nucleated cells there were by amplifying reference gene primers. Using immunoSEQ multiplex PCR, the repertoire was profiled, and TCRdb retains in-frame clones only, with some absent. The V and J calls and clone size come from that table; D and trimming were worked out from the DNA. The table has around 150,000 clones, roughly 86% seen once; the top ten hold 3.9%. CDR3 length: 16 amino acids. Germline V gene data show CDR1 as LGHNA and CDR2 as YNFKEQ. V gave up 0 bases and J gave up 2 bases, with 11 bases separating them. The V and J genes are TRBV4-2 and TRBJ1-5; weak D call: TRBD1 (6 bases). Sequencing was carried out using peripheral blood. The receptor comes from a woman between 55 and 75 years old who had recovered from COVID-19. CDR3 residues: CASSQERGGGNQPQHF. CDR3 DNA: TGTGCCAGCAGCCAAGAAAGGGGGGGTGGCAATCAGCCCCAGCATTTT.